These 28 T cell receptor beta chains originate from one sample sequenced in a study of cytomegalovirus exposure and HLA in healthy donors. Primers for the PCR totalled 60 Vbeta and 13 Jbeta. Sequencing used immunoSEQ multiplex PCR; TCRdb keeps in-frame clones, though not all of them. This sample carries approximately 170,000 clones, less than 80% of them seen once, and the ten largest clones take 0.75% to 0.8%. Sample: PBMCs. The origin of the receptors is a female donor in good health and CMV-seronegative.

The CDR3 nucleotides are TGTGCCAGCAGCCCTAGGGGGGGGGAACCTGAAGCTTTCTTT. This encodes CASSPRGGEPEAFF. The genes are TRBV9 and TRBJ1-1; weak D call: TRBD1 (6 bases). The CDR3 totals 14 residues. V was clipped by 4 bases and J by 6 bases, with 16 bases between them. Germline V gene data show CDR1 as SGDLS and CDR2 as YYNGEE. Full variable domain (missing parts from reference TRBV9 and TRBJ1-1): DSGVTQTPKHLITATGQRVTLRCSPRSGDLSVYWYQQSLDQGLQFLIQYYNGEERAKGNILERFSAQQFPDLHSELNLSSLELGDSALYFCASSPRGGEPEAFFGQGTRLTVV.

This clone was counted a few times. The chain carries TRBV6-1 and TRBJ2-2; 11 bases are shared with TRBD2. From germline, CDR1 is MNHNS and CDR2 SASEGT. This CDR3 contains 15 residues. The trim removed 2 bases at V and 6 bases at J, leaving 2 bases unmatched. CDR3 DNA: TGTGCCAGCAGTGAACTAGCGGGGGGTTCCGGGGAGCTGTTTTTT. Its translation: CASSELAGGSGELFF.

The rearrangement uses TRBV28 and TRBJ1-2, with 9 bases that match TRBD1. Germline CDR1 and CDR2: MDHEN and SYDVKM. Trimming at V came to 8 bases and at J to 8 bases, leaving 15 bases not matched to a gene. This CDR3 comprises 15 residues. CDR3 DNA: TGTGCCAGCCACCTCACCCGGGGACAGGGATCGGGCTACACCTTC. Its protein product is CASHLTRGQGSGYTF.

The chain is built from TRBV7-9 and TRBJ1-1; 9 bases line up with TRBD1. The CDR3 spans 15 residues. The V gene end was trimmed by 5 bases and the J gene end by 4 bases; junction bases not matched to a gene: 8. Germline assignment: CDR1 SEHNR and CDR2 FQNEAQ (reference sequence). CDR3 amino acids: CASSPGTGKSTEAFF. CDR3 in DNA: TGTGCCAGCAGCCCCGGGACAGGGAAGAGCACTGAAGCTTTCTTT.

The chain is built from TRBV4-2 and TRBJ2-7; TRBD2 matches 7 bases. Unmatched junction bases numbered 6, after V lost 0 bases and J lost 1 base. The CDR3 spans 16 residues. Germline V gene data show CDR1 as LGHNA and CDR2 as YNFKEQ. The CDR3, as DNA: TGTGCCAGCAGCCAAGACGCAGCGGGGAGTTCCTACGAGCAGTACTTC. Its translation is CASSQDAAGSSYEQYF.

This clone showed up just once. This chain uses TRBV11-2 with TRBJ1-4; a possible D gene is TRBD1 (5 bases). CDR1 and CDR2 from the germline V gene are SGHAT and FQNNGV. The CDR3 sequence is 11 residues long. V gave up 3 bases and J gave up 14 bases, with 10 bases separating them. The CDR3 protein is CASSLGGRLFF. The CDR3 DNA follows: TGTGCCAGCAGCTTGGGGGGTAGGCTGTTTTTT.

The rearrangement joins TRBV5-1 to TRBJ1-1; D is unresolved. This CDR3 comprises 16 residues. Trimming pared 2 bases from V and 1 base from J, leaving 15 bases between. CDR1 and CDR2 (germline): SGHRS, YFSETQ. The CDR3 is CASSLYGSPGNTEAFF. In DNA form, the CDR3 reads TGCGCCAGCAGCTTATACGGGAGCCCGGGGAACACTGAAGCTTTCTTT.

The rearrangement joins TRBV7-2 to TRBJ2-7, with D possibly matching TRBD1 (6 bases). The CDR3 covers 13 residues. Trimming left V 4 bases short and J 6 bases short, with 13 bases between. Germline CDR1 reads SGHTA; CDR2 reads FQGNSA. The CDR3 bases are TGTGCCAGCAGCTCCCAGGGGAGCGGCGAGCAGTACTTC. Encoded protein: CASSSQGSGEQYF. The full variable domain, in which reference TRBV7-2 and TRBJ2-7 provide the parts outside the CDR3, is GAGVSQSPSNKVTEKGKDVELRCDPISGHTALYWYRQSLGQGLEFLIYFQGNSAPDKSGLPSDRFSAERTGGSVSTLTIQRTQQEDSAVYLCASSSQGSGEQYFGPGTRLTVT.

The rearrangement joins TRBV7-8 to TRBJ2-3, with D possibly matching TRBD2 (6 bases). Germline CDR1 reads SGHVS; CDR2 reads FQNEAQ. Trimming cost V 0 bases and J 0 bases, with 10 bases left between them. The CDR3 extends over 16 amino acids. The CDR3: CASSLAEGTSTDTQYF. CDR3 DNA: TGTGCCAGCAGCTTAGCCGAGGGGACTAGCACAGATACGCAGTATTTT.

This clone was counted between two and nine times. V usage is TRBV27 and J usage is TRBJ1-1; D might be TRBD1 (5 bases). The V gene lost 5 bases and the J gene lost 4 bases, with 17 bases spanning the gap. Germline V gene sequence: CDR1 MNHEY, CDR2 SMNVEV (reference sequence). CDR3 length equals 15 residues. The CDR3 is CASSPSGGKGTEAFF. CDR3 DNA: TGTGCCAGCAGTCCCTCTGGGGGGAAAGGCACTGAAGCTTTCTTT.

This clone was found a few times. The CDR3 nucleotides are TGTGCCAGCACCCACGGGCGGGGCGAGCAGTACTTC. Translated, it gives CASTHGRGEQYF. The chain has TRBV6-5 and TRBJ2-7; TRBD2 might be the D (6 bases). CDR3 size: 12 residues. The V gene's germline CDR1 is MNHEY and CDR2 SVGAGI. V was pared by 7 bases and J by 6 bases, with 13 bases between.

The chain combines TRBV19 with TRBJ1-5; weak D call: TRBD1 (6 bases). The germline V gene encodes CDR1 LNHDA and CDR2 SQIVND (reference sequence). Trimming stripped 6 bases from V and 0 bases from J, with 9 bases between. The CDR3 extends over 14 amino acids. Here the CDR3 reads CASSQGSSNQPQHF. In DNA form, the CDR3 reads TGTGCCAGTAGCCAGGGGAGTAGCAATCAGCCCCAGCATTTT.

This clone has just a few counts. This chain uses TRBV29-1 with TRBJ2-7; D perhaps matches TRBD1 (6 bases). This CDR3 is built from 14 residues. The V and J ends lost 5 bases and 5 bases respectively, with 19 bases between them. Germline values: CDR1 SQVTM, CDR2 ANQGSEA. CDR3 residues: CSVHSGQPADEQYF. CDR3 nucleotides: TGCAGCGTTCATTCCGGACAGCCAGCAGACGAGCAGTACTTC.

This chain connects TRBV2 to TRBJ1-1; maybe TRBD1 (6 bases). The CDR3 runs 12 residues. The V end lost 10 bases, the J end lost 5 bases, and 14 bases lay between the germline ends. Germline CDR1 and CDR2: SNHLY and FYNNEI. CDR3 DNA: TGTGCCAACCACAGGGATGGAACTGAAGCTTTCTTT. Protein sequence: CANHRDGTEAFF.

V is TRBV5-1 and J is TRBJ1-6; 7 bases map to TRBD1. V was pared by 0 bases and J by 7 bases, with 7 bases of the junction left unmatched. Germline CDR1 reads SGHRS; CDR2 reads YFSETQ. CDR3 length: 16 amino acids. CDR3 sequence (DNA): TGCGCCAGCAGCTTGGGGACAGGTGGGAAGAATTCACCCCTCCACTTT. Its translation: CASSLGTGGKNSPLHF.

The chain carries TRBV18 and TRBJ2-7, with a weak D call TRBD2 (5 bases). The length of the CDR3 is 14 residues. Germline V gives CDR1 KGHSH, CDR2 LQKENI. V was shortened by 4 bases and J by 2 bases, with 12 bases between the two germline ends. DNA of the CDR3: TGTGCCAGCTCACATTCGGACTCTCCCTACGAGCAGTACTTC. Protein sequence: CASSHSDSPYEQYF.

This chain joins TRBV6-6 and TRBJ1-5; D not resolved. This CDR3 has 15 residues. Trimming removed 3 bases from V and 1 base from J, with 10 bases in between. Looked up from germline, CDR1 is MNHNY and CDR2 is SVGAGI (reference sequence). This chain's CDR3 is CASSYAQQSNQPQHF. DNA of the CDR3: TGTGCCAGCAGTTATGCCCAACAGAGCAATCAGCCCCAGCATTTT.

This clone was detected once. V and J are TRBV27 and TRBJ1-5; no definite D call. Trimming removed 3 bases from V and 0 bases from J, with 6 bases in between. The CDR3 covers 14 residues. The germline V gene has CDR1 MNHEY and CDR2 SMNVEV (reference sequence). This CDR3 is CASSLVASNQPQHF. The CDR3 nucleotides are TGTGCCAGCAGTTTGGTAGCTAGCAATCAGCCCCAGCATTTT.

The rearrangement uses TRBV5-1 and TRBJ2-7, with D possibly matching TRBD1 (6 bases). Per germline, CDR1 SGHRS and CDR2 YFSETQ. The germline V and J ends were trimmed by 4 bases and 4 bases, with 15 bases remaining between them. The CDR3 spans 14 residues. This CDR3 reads CASSPLGQRYEQYF. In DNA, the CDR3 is TGCGCCAGCAGCCCCCTAGGACAGAGATACGAGCAGTACTTC.

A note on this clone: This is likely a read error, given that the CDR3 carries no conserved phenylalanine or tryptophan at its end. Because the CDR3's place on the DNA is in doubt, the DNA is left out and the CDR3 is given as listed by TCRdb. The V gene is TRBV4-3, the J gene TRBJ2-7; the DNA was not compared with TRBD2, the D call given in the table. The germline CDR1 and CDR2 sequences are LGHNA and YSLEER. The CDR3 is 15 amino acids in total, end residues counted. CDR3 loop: CASSQINSGGARWVL.

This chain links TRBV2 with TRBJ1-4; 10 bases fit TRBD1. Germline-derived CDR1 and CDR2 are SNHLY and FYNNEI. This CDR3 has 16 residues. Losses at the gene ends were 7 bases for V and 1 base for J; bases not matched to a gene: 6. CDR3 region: CASNDRGRGTNEKLFF. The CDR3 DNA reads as TGTGCCAGCAATGACAGGGGGCGCGGAACTAATGAAAAACTGTTTTTT.

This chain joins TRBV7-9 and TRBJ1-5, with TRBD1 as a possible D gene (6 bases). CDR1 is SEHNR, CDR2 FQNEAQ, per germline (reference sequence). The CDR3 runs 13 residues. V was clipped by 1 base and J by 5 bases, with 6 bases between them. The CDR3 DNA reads TGTGCCAGCAGCTTAGGGACAGATCAGCCCCAGCATTTT. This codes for CASSLGTDQPQHF.

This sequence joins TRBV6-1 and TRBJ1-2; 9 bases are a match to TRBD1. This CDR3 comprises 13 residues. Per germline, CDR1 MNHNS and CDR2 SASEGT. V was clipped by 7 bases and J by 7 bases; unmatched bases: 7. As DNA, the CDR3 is TGTGCCAGCAACCCCGGACAGGGGCTTGGCTACACCTTC. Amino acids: CASNPGQGLGYTF.

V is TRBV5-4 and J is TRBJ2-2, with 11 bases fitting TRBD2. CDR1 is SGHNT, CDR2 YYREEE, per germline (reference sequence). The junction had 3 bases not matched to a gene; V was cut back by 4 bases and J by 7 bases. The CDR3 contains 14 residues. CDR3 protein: CASSLAGGIGELFF. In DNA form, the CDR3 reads TGTGCCAGCAGCCTAGCGGGAGGTATCGGGGAGCTGTTTTTT.

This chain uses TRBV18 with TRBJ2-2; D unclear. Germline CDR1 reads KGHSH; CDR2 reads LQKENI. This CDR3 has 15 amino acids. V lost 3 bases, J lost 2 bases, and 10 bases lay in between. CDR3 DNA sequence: TGTGCCAGCTCACCGCAGTTTATTAACACCGGGGAGCTGTTTTTT. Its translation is CASSPQFINTGELFF.

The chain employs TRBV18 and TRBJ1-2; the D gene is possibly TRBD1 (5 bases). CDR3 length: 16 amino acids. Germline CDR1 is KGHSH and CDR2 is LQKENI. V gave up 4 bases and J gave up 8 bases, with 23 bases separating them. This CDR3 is CASSLSRQSISAGYTF. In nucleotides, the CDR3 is TGTGCCAGCTCACTAAGTCGACAGTCGATTTCTGCGGGCTACACCTTC.

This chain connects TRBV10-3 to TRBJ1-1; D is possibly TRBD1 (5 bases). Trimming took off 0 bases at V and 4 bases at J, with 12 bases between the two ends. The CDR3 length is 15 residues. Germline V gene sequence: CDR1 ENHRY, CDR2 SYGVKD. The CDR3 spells CAISESAGPSTEAFF. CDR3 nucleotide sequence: TGTGCCATCAGTGAGTCAGCGGGGCCCAGCACTGAAGCTTTCTTT.

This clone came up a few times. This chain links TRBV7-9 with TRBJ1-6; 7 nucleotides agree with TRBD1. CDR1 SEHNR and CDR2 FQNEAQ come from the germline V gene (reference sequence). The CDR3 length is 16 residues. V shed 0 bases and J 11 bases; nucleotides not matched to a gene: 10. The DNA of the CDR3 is TGTGCCAGCAGCTTAGCCAGGGACAGCGGACCGCCACCCCTCCACTTT. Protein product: CASSLARDSGPPPLHF.